These 31 T cell receptor beta chains share one sample of origin, sequenced in a study of CD8+ T cells in alopecia areata. In each case, RNA was isolated and then reverse transcribed into cDNA as the sequencing template. Clones were read by immunoSEQ multiplex PCR, and TCRdb kept only the in-frame ones, dropping some. The repertoire includes about 210,000 clones, approximately 65% of them detected once, and approximately 1.2% sits in the top ten. Stated treatment: oral pan-JAK inhibitor, 5-10 mg twice daily. The material was CD4+ T cells sorted from blood, obtained at week 44, from a patient treated with tofacitinib. The receptors were gathered from a human donor with alopecia areata.

The chain recombines TRBV30 with TRBJ1-5; D gene ambiguous. Germline assignment: CDR1 GTSNPN and CDR2 SVGIG (reference sequence). V lost 8 bases to trimming and J lost 7 bases, with 3 bases between them. The CDR3 totals 8 residues. The CDR3 DNA reads as TGTGCCAGCCAGCCCCAGCATTTT. Protein sequence: CASQPQHF.

The V gene is TRBV10-3, the J gene TRBJ2-1; 10 positions match TRBD2. J lost 8 bases, V lost 8 bases, and 6 bases had no gene match. Germline V lookup: CDR1 ENHRY, CDR2 SYGVKD. CDR3 length: 13 residues. The CDR3 reads CAIERGGQDEQFF. The CDR3 region has the DNA TGTGCCATCGAGCGGGGGGGCCAGGATGAGCAGTTCTTC.

This clone turned up a few times. This chain links TRBV30 with TRBJ2-2, with 10 positions matching TRBD1. Germline CDR1 GTSNPN, CDR2 SVGIG (reference sequence). J lost 5 bases, V lost 0 bases, and 3 bases had no gene match. The CDR3 extends over 15 amino acids. CDR3 in amino acids: CAWSVADRGTGELFF. The CDR3 DNA is TGTGCCTGGAGTGTAGCGGACAGGGGGACCGGGGAGCTGTTTTTT.

This clone was seen once. The V and J genes are TRBV19 and TRBJ1-5; D remains unclear. From germline, CDR1 is LNHDA and CDR2 SQIVND (reference sequence). The CDR3 is 13 residues long. V was clipped by 3 bases and J by 5 bases, with 8 bases between them. CDR3 bases: TGTGCCAGTAGTATTAATCCGTATCAGCCCCAGCATTTT. Translation gives CASSINPYQPQHF.

This clone has only a few counts. The rearrangement links TRBV30 to TRBJ2-1; TRBD2 matches 14 bases. Germline V lookup: CDR1 GTSNPN, CDR2 SVGIG (reference sequence). The CDR3 runs 16 residues. With V trimmed by 4 bases and J by 8 bases, 10 bases remained unmatched. CDR3: CAWTKAGLAGVHEQFF. CDR3 in DNA: TGTGCCTGGACCAAGGCGGGACTAGCGGGGGTCCATGAGCAGTTCTTC.

This rearrangement joins TRBV7-2 to TRBJ1-1; D possibly corresponds to TRBD1 (5 bases). CDR3 length equals 16 residues. Trimming removed 1 base from V and 0 bases from J, with 12 bases in between. Germline assignment: CDR1 SGHTA and CDR2 FQGNSA. CDR3 in amino acids: CASSLGMGLLNTEAFF. In DNA, the CDR3 is TGTGCCAGCAGCTTAGGGATGGGGCTACTGAACACTGAAGCTTTCTTT.

This chain uses TRBV12-5 with TRBJ1-2, with D tentatively TRBD1 (5 bases). Germline V gene lookup returns CDR1 LGHNT and CDR2 FRNRAP. The CDR3 covers 13 residues. V was pared by 0 bases and J by 7 bases, with 9 bases between. The DNA of the CDR3 is TGTGCTAGTGGTTTGGTAATGGGGGGTGGCTACACCTTC. Residues: CASGLVMGGGYTF.

The chain joins TRBV25-1 to TRBJ2-1; D perhaps matches TRBD1 (5 bases). The CDR3 spans 15 residues. Trimming cost V 11 bases and J 4 bases, with 21 bases left between them. Germline loops: CDR1 MGHDK, CDR2 SYGVNS. CDR3 sequence (DNA): TGTGCCCCTAATGAGTCCGGCAGGGAATACAATGAGCAGTTCTTC. Translated, it gives CAPNESGREYNEQFF.

This clone appeared once. The V gene is TRBV30, the J gene TRBJ1-3, with 9 bases identical to TRBD1. CDR1 is GTSNPN, CDR2 SVGIG, per germline (reference sequence). CDR3 length equals 16 residues. V lost 0 bases to trimming and J lost 1 base; unmatched junction nucleotides: 4. The CDR3 spells CAWSVLTGGSGNTIYF. The CDR3, as DNA: TGTGCCTGGAGTGTATTGACAGGGGGATCTGGAAACACCATATATTTT.

This sequence joins TRBV20-1 and TRBJ2-1; tentative D call: TRBD1 (5 bases). Germline V gives CDR1 DFQATT, CDR2 SNEGSKA (reference sequence). This CDR3 has 11 residues. Trimming took off 0 bases at V and 9 bases at J, with 6 bases between the two ends. The CDR3 loop reads CSARDGAEQFF. In nucleotides, the CDR3 is TGCAGTGCTAGAGATGGGGCTGAGCAGTTCTTC.

This chain joins TRBV29-1 and TRBJ2-1; 16 nucleotides agree with TRBD2. The CDR3 loop spans 15 amino acids. The J segment lost 5 bases and the V segment lost 5 bases, leaving 3 bases of the junction unmatched. Germline V lookup: CDR1 SQVTM, CDR2 ANQGSEA. As DNA, the CDR3 is TGCAGCGTTCCGGGACTAGCGGGGGGGAACAATGAGCAGTTCTTC. Translating it yields CSVPGLAGGNNEQFF.

The rearrangement links TRBV23-1 to TRBJ1-6; 11 nucleotides agree with TRBD1. TRBV23-1 is known as an ORF, though its function is uncertain. There are 15 residues in the CDR3. V was pared by 3 bases and J by 7 bases, with 2 bases of the junction left unmatched. CDR3 sequence reads: CASSQRDRGNSPLHF. The DNA for the CDR3 is TGCGCCAGCAGTCAGCGGGACAGGGGGAATTCACCCCTCCACTTT.

The chain recombines TRBV4-1 with TRBJ1-6, with 9 bases fitting TRBD1. The CDR3 is made up of 14 amino acids. J lost 13 bases, V lost 0 bases, and 4 bases had no gene match. Germline V gene lookup returns CDR1 MGHRA and CDR2 YSYEKL. The DNA of the CDR3 is TGCGCCAGCAGCCAAGATAATGACAGGGGGCCCCTCCACTTT. The encoded protein is CASSQDNDRGPLHF.

DNA for the CDR3: TGCAGCGTTTTCGCCACAGGCCCGACTGAAGCTTTCTTT. Protein sequence: CSVFATGPTEAFF. This chain connects TRBV29-1 to TRBJ1-1; D is possibly TRBD1 (5 bases). Germline CDR1 and CDR2: SQVTM and ANQGSEA. CDR3 length: 13 residues. Between the trimmed V and J ends, which lost 5 bases and 5 bases, there was a span of 15 bases. The full variable domain, its missing parts supplied by reference TRBV29-1 and TRBJ1-1, is SAVISQKPSRDICQRGTSLTIQCQVDSQVTMMFWYRQQPGQSLTLIATANQGSEATYESGFVIDKFPISRPNLTFSTLTVSNMSPEDSSIYLCSVFATGPTEAFFGQGTRLTVV.

This clone was found a few times. This specimen includes other DNA sequences encoding the same CDR3. The V and J genes are TRBV29-1 and TRBJ1-4; D gene uncertain. In germline, CDR1 is SQVTM, CDR2 ANQGSEA. CDR3 size: 10 residues. V lost 7 bases and J 8 bases, leaving 8 bases between the germline ends. The DNA for the CDR3 is TGCAGCGCCGTCGGAGAAAAACTGTTTTTT. It translates to CSAVGEKLFF.

The chain links TRBV30 to TRBJ2-5; the match to TRBD2 covers 9 bases. The CDR3 is 13 amino acids. Germline CDR1 GTSNPN, CDR2 SVGIG (reference sequence). The ends lost 5 bases at V and 2 bases at J; junction bases unmatched: 3. The CDR3 sequence: CAWAGGAQETQYF. As DNA, the CDR3 is TGTGCCTGGGCGGGGGGGGCACAAGAGACCCAGTACTTC.

CDR3 DNA sequence: TGCGCCAGCAGCCAACACCCCGGACAGGGATCGACTGAAGCTTTCTTT. Protein sequence: CASSQHPGQGSTEAFF. The J gene is TRBJ1-1, the V gene TRBV4-3; 8 bases align to TRBD1. With V trimmed by 2 bases and J by 5 bases, 10 bases remained unmatched. This CDR3 has 16 residues. Germline-derived CDR1 and CDR2 are LGHNA and YSLEER.

The CDR3 region is CASKTGGGTQYF. CDR3 DNA sequence: TGTGCCAGCAAGACAGGGGGAGGGACCCAGTACTTC. The chain couples TRBV28 to TRBJ2-5, with TRBD1 matching 9 bases. Looked up from germline, CDR1 is MDHEN and CDR2 is SYDVKM. The junction had 4 bases not matched to a gene; V was cut back by 7 bases and J by 7 bases. CDR3 length equals 12 residues. The variable domain in full, with the rest retrieved from reference TRBV28 and TRBJ2-5, is DVKVTQSSRYLVKRTGEKVFLECVQDMDHENMFWYRQDPGLGLRLIYFSYDVKMKEKGDIPEGYSVSREKKERFSLILESASTNQTSMYLCASKTGGGTQYFGPGTRLLVL.

The rearrangement joins TRBV29-1 to TRBJ1-2; TRBD1 is a possible D gene (6 bases). CDR1 and CDR2 from the germline V gene are SQVTM and ANQGSEA. The CDR3 is 14 amino acids. V lost 5 bases and J lost 0, with 13 bases in between. This CDR3 is CSVRGQLANYGYTF. The CDR3 coding sequence is TGCAGCGTTCGTGGACAGCTTGCTAACTATGGCTACACCTTC.

The gene calls are TRBV6-6 and TRBJ2-7; 10 bases are a match to TRBD2. The length of the CDR3 is 14 residues. Germline V gene data show CDR1 as MNHNY and CDR2 as SVGAGI (reference sequence). Germline trimming cut 6 bases from V and 0 bases from J; bases unmatched to any gene: 2. The CDR3 loop reads CASSRTSGSYEQYF. CDR3 nucleotide sequence: TGTGCCAGCAGCCGGACTAGCGGCTCCTACGAGCAGTACTTC.

This clone is a singleton in its sample. The rearrangement joins TRBV30 to TRBJ1-1, with 10 nucleotides matching TRBD1. Losses at the gene ends were 2 bases for V and 10 bases for J; bases not matched to a gene: 13. Germline CDR1 GTSNPN, CDR2 SVGIG (reference sequence). The CDR3 consists of 15 residues. CDR3 amino acids: CAWSNPGQGQDRAFF. The CDR3 DNA sequence: TGTGCCTGGAGTAACCCGGGACAGGGGCAAGATCGAGCTTTCTTT.

In this sample, this clone turned up a few times. V is TRBV7-8 and J is TRBJ2-7, with D perhaps TRBD1 (5 bases). Germline V lookup: CDR1 SGHVS, CDR2 FQNEAQ. V was shortened by 1 base and J by 4 bases, with 11 bases between the two germline ends. CDR3 length: 14 amino acids. The CDR3 DNA follows: TGTGCCAGCAGCTTAGGGACACCTGAATACGAGCAGTACTTC. Encoded protein: CASSLGTPEYEQYF.

The chain carries TRBV7-6 and TRBJ2-5; D is perhaps TRBD2 (5 bases). The V end was cut by 0 bases, the J end by 5 bases, with 10 bases between. The CDR3 sequence is 14 residues long. Per the germline V gene, CDR1 is SGHVS and CDR2 is FNYEAQ. CDR3 residues: CASSLAGGRETQYF. CDR3 nucleotide sequence: TGTGCCAGCAGCTTAGCAGGAGGCCGGGAGACCCAGTACTTC. The full variable domain, its missing parts supplied by reference TRBV7-6 and TRBJ2-5, is GAGVSQSPRYKVTKRGQDVALRCDPISGHVSLYWYRQALGQGPEFLTYFNYEAQQDKSGLPNDRFSAERPEGSISTLTIQRTEQRDSAMYRCASSLAGGRETQYFGPGTRLLVL.

The CDR3 protein is CASSFDTGYTF. The CDR3 region has the DNA TGTGCCAGCAGCTTCGATACGGGCTACACCTTC. The V gene is TRBV7-9, the J gene TRBJ1-2; D call uncertain. V was clipped by 3 bases and J by 8 bases, with 7 bases between them. Germline-derived CDR1 and CDR2 are SEHNR and FQNEAQ (reference sequence). The CDR3 sequence is 11 residues long.

The chain is built from TRBV5-6 and TRBJ2-3; the D is unclear. Germline values: CDR1 SGHDT, CDR2 YYEEEE. The CDR3 loop spans 13 amino acids. Deletions cut 2 bases from V and 4 bases from J, with 8 bases between. CDR3 sequence (DNA): TGTGCCAGCAGCTTCCCGGGCCCAGATACGCAGTATTTT. Translated, it gives CASSFPGPDTQYF.

The rearrangement joins TRBV9 to TRBJ1-3; D is undetermined. Between the trimmed V and J ends, which lost 0 bases and 0 bases, there was a span of 10 bases. This CDR3 spans 16 amino acids. Germline CDR1 reads SGDLS; CDR2 reads YYNGEE. The CDR3 DNA follows: TGTGCCAGCAGCGTAGACCGAGGGATCTCTGGAAACACCATATATTTT. Protein sequence: CASSVDRGISGNTIYF.

J is TRBJ2-3 and V is TRBV6-6; 8 bases align to TRBD2. V lost 5 bases to trimming and J lost 3 bases; unmatched junction nucleotides: 7. This CDR3 region has 15 residues. Germline values: CDR1 MNHNY, CDR2 SVGAGI (reference sequence). The CDR3 DNA sequence: TGTGCCAGCAGTAAAGCGGGGGAGCCAACAGATACGCAGTATTTT. Translated, it gives CASSKAGEPTDTQYF.

The chain employs TRBV19 and TRBJ2-5; no clear D gene. The V gene lost 10 bases and the J gene lost 3 bases, with 6 bases spanning the gap. CDR1 is LNHDA and CDR2 is SQIVND in the germline V gene (reference sequence). The CDR3 contains 10 residues. CDR3 nucleotides: TGTGCCACCATGGAAGAGACCCAGTACTTC. Amino acids: CATMEETQYF.

The table lists this clone with a few counts. The rearrangement joins TRBV6-1 to TRBJ1-1, with D possibly matching TRBD1 (5 bases). CDR1 is MNHNS and CDR2 is SASEGT in the germline V gene. There are 12 residues in the CDR3. With 3 bases removed from V and 9 bases from J, the gap between germline ends came to 11 bases. The chain's CDR3 is CASSDSGLKAFF. The DNA of the CDR3 is TGTGCCAGCAGTGATTCGGGACTTAAAGCTTTCTTT.

CDR3 protein: CASSYGGTQYF. CDR3 coding DNA: TGTGCCAGCAGTTACGGCGGGACCCAGTACTTC. The gene calls are TRBV6-5 and TRBJ2-5, with D unclear. The germline V gene encodes CDR1 MNHEY and CDR2 SVGAGI. V lost 2 bases and J lost 7, with 5 bases in between. The CDR3 runs to 11 residues.

The chain joins TRBV29-1 to TRBJ2-7; no clear D. In germline, CDR1 is SQVTM, CDR2 ANQGSEA. This CDR3 spans 13 amino acids. Trimming removed 4 bases at V and 2 bases at J, with 12 bases between. DNA of the CDR3: TGCAGCGTTGTTTCCCGCCTCACCTACGAGCAGTACTTC. Amino acids: CSVVSRLTYEQYF.